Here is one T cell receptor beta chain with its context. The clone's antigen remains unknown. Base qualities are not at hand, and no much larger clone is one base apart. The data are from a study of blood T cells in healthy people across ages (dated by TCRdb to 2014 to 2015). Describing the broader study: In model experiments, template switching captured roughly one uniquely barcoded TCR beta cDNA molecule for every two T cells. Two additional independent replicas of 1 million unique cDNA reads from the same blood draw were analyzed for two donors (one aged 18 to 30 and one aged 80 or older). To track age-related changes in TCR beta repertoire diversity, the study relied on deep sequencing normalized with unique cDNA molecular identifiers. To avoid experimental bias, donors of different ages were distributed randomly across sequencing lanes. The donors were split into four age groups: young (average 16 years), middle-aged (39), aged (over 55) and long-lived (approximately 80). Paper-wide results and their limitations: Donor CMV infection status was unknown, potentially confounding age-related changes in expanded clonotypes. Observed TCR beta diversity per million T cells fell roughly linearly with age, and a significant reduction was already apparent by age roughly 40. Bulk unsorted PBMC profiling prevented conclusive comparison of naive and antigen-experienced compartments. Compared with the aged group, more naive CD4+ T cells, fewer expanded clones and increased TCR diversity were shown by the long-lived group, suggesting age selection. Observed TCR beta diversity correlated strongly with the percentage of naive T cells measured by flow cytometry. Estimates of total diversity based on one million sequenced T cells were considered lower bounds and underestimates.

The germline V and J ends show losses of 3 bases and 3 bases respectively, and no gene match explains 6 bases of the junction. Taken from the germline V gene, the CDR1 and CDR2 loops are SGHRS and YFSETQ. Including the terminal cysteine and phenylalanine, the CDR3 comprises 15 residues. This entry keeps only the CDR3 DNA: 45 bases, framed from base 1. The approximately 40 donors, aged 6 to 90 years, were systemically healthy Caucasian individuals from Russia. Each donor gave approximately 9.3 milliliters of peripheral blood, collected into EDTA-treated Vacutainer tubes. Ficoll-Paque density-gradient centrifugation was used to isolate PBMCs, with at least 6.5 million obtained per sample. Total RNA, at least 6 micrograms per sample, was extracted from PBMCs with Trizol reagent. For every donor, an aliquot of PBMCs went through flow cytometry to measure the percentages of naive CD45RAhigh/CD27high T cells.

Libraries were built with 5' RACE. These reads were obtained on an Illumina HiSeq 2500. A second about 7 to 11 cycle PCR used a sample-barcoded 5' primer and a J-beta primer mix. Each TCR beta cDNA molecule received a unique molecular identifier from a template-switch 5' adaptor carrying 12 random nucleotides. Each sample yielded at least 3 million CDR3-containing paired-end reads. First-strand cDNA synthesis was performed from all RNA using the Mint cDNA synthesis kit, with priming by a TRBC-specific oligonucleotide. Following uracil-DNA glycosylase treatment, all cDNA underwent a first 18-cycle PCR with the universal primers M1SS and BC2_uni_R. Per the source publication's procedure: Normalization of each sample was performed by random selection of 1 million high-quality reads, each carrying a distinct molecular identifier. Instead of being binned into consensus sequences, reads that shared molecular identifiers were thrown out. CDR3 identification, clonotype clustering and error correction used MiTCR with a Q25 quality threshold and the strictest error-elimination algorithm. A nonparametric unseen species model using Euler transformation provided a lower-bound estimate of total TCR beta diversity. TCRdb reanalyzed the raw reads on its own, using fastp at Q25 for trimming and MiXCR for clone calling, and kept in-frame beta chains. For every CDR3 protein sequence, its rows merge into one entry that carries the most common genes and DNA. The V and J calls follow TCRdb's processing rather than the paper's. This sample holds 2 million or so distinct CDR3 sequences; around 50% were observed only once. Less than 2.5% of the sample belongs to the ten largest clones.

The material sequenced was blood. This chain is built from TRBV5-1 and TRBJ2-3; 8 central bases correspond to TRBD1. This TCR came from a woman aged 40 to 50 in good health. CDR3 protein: CASSWQTGETDTQYF. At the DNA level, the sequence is TGCGCCAGCAGCTGGCAGACAGGGGAAACAGATACGCAGTATTTT.